This is a list of T cell receptor beta chains from one sample in a study of shared clonotypes between healthy human individuals. Repertoires were generated with immunoSEQ multiplex PCR, while TCRdb's copy carries only in-frame clones and drops some. This sample has about 1 million clones; about 75% occur once, and the top ten carry about 1.5%. Specimen: memory CD4+ T cells sorted from blood. These receptors were collected from a man younger than 30 in good health. The CDR3 runs from the conserved cysteine through the conserved F or W. A D gene is named only where the DNA matches it firmly. Expanded clones are given a class, and other clones once, few, many or no size at all.

j_call | clone_size | d_call | v_call | cdr3_nt | cdr3_aa
TRBJ2-5 | . | TRBD1 | TRBV6-1 | TGTGCCAGCAGTGAAGCGAAGACAGGGCTTATCGGTCAAAAGACCCAGTACTTC | CASSEAKTGLIGQKTQYF
TRBJ1-5 | many | TRBD1 | TRBV18 | TGTGCCAGCTCACCAAGGACAGGGGACAGCAATCAGCCCCAGCATTTT | CASSPRTGDSNQPQHF
TRBJ1-6 | once | . | TRBV5-1 | TGCGCCAGCAGAAGCTCGGCAGGGGTTGAATCACCCCTCCACTTT | CASRSSAGVESPLHF
TRBJ2-2 | . | . | TRBV6-1 | TGTGCCAGCAGTGAAGCATTCACCGGGGAGCTGTTTTTT | CASSEAFTGELFF
TRBJ1-1 | . | . | TRBV19 | TGTGCCAGTAGTAAAGTGGAGGCCGTGAACACTGAAGCTTTCTTT | CASSKVEAVNTEAFF
TRBJ1-1 | once | . | TRBV19 | TGTGCCAGTAGTATTAATGGGCAGGATAGAAGTGGAGCTTTCTTT | CASSINGQDRSGAFF
TRBJ1-1 | . | TRBD1 | TRBV5-1 | TGCGCCAGCAGCAGAACAGGGGCGGGCACTGAAGCTTTCTTT | CASSRTGAGTEAFF
TRBJ2-3 | . | TRBD2 | TRBV5-1 | TGCGCCAGCAGCTTGGCCCTAGCGGGGTCCACAGATACGCAGTATTTT | CASSLALAGSTDTQYF
TRBJ2-5 | once | TRBD2 | TRBV2 | TGTGCCAGCAGTACCGGGACTAGCGGGCAAGAGACCCAGTACTTC | CASSTGTSGQETQYF
TRBJ2-4 | few | . | TRBV5-1 | TGCGCCAGCAGCTTGGAAGGGCAGGCACCAATCCAGTACTTC | CASSLEGQAPIQYF
TRBJ2-7 | . | TRBD2 | TRBV4-3 | TGCGCCAGCAGCCAAGTAGCGGGACTCTACGAGCAGTACTTC | CASSQVAGLYEQYF
TRBJ1-1 | . | TRBD1 | TRBV6-1 | TGTGCCAGCAGTTTCCGACAGGGGATGAACACTGAAGCTTTCTTT | CASSFRQGMNTEAFF
TRBJ2-5 | . | . | TRBV29-1 | TGCAGCGTTAAGAAAGATTGGGGCCAAGAGACCCAGTACTTC | CSVKKDWGQETQYF
TRBJ2-3 | . | . | TRBV11-2 | TGTGCCAGCAGCTTAGATCAGGGTATAATGGGCACAGATACGCAGTATTTT | CASSLDQGIMGTDTQYF
TRBJ2-7 | . | . | TRBV2 | TGTGCCAGCACAGACGGCGCCTACGAGCAGTACTTC | CASTDGAYEQYF
TRBJ2-2 | once | . | TRBV11-2 | TGTGCCAGCAGTCACACCGGGGAGCTGTTTTTT | CASSHTGELFF
TRBJ2-3 | few | . | TRBV9 | TGTGCCTCCAGTGGTACGCAGTATTTT | CASSGTQYF